Listed here are 20 T cell receptor beta chains from one sample, sequenced in a study of T cells after yellow fever vaccination. TCRdb used MiXCR to reprocess the 5' RACE reads, holding one entry per CDR3 protein. This sample has some 160,000 distinct CDR3 sequences, with approximately 10% found just once. This material consisted of CD8+ T cells sorted from PBMCs, taken 45 days after the yellow fever booster vaccination. The source of these receptors is a man aged 18 to 30 who received the YFV17D yellow fever vaccine.

This clonotype was seen more than once but under ten times. The chain is built from TRBV12-5 and TRBJ2-2, with D perhaps TRBD2 (6 bases). The germline V gene has CDR1 LGHNT and CDR2 FRNRAP. The V gene lost 8 bases and the J gene lost 6 bases, with 13 bases spanning the gap. The CDR3 spans 13 residues. In nucleotides, the CDR3 is TGTGCTAGTTCCTGGTCGGGGGCCGGGGAGCTGTTTTTT. Its translation is CASSWSGAGELFF.

This clonotype occurred many times. This chain uses TRBV20-1 with TRBJ2-7, with unresolved D. Germline V gene lookup returns CDR1 DFQATT and CDR2 SNEGSKA (reference sequence). V was trimmed by 2 bases and J by 0 bases, leaving 14 bases between them. The CDR3 sequence is 15 residues long. In nucleotides, the CDR3 is TGCAGTGCTAGAATGGCGGCACAGAGCTCCTACGAGCAGTACTTC. Translating gives CSARMAAQSSYEQYF.

This rearrangement joins TRBV5-6 to TRBJ2-1, with 8 positions matching TRBD2. After removal of 0 bases from V and 7 bases from J, the junction contained 6 bases not matched to a gene. CDR3 length: 15 residues. The germline CDR1 and CDR2 sequences are SGHDT and YYEEEE. The CDR3 protein is CASSLAPGLGNEQFF. Written as DNA, the CDR3 is TGTGCCAGCAGCTTGGCCCCGGGACTAGGAAATGAGCAGTTCTTC.

CDR3 amino acids: CSVEVLDYTEAFF. The CDR3 nucleotides read TGCAGCGTTGAGGTGCTGGATTACACTGAAGCTTTCTTT. This chain joins TRBV29-1 and TRBJ1-1, with unresolved D. The CDR3 has 13 amino acids. The V end was cut by 3 bases, the J end by 3 bases, with 11 bases between. Germline values: CDR1 SQVTM, CDR2 ANQGSEA.

The gene calls are TRBV7-3 and TRBJ2-1, with 11 bases lining up with TRBD2. V was pared by 2 bases and J by 9 bases, with 6 bases of the junction left unmatched. Germline-derived CDR1 and CDR2 are SGHTA and FQGTGA. This CDR3 comprises 15 residues. The CDR3 nucleotides read TGTGCCAGCAGCTTATACGCTAGCGGGGGGCTTGAGCAGTTCTTC. It is translated as CASSLYASGGLEQFF.

This clonotype was seen more than once but under ten times. This chain connects TRBV29-1 to TRBJ2-2; D is uncertain. This CDR3 contains 13 residues. The germline V and J ends were trimmed by 3 bases and 2 bases, with 7 bases remaining between them. Germline CDR1 SQVTM, CDR2 ANQGSEA. The CDR3 bases are TGCAGCGTTGAGGCCTCCAACACCGGGGAGCTGTTTTTT. Translation gives CSVEASNTGELFF.

This clonotype was observed a few times. The genes are TRBV19 and TRBJ1-1, with no clear D. The ends were cut back, 8 bases at V and 4 bases at J, with 11 bases in the middle. There are 12 residues in the CDR3. Germline CDR1 reads LNHDA; CDR2 reads SQIVND (reference sequence). The CDR3, as DNA: TGTGCCAGTTCGGACCTCCCCACTGAAGCTTTCTTT. It encodes CASSDLPTEAFF.

V is TRBV7-6 and J is TRBJ2-7, with D possibly TRBD2 on 5 matching bases. Trimming took off 2 bases at V and 7 bases at J, with 9 bases between the two ends. In germline, CDR1 is SGHVS, CDR2 FNYEAQ. This CDR3 comprises 12 residues. The CDR3: CASSLSGEEQYF. The DNA for the CDR3 is TGTGCCAGCAGCTTATCCGGGGAAGAGCAGTACTTC.

This clonotype was seen more than once but under ten times. The rearrangement links TRBV5-5 to TRBJ2-2, with D possibly matching TRBD1 (6 bases). Looked up from germline, CDR1 is SGHKS and CDR2 is YYEKEE (reference sequence). The CDR3 has 12 residues. Trimming pared 5 bases from V and 6 bases from J, leaving 8 bases between. The CDR3 coding sequence is TGTGCCAGCAGTACAGGGTCCGGGGAGCTGTTTTTT. Translation: CASSTGSGELFF.

This chain links TRBV4-2 with TRBJ1-4; tentative D call: TRBD1 (5 bases). The V end was cut by 0 bases, the J end by 7 bases, with 18 bases between. Per germline, CDR1 LGHNA and CDR2 YNFKEQ. This CDR3 contains 17 residues. In DNA form, the CDR3 reads TGTGCCAGCAGCCAAGATCGACAGAGTTTAGGGGTTGAAAAACTGTTTTTT. This sequence encodes CASSQDRQSLGVEKLFF.

This clonotype was seen more than once but under ten times. The V gene is TRBV10-3, the J gene TRBJ2-5; 13 bases match TRBD2. The V segment lost 8 bases and the J segment 5 bases; nucleotides outside the gene matches: 14. CDR1 is ENHRY, CDR2 SYGVKD, per germline. The CDR3 sequence is 17 residues long. The DNA for the CDR3 is TGTGCCATCTCCCGGACTAGCGGGGGATCGGGGAGGGAGACCCAGTACTTC. Encoded protein: CAISRTSGGSGRETQYF.

This clonotype was seen more than once but under ten times. This sequence joins TRBV5-6 and TRBJ2-7; D may be TRBD2 (5 bases). CDR3 length equals 13 residues. Germline loops: CDR1 SGHDT, CDR2 YYEEEE. Trimming cost V 2 bases and J 6 bases, with 12 bases left between them. The CDR3 region is CASSFGVTPEQYF. In DNA form, the CDR3 reads TGTGCCAGCAGCTTCGGGGTTACCCCCGAGCAGTACTTC.

This clonotype appeared a few times. V gene TRBV29-1 combines with J gene TRBJ1-1; D is ambiguous. The CDR3 is 15 amino acids. Germline CDR1 reads SQVTM; CDR2 reads ANQGSEA. Trimming took off 6 bases at V and 0 bases at J, with 17 bases between the two ends. The CDR3 DNA sequence: TGCAGCGTCGTGCCCGTGGCAGAGCTGAACACTGAAGCTTTCTTT. Protein product: CSVVPVAELNTEAFF.

This clonotype showed up just a few times. The chain carries TRBV7-2 and TRBJ2-5, with 8 bases fitting TRBD2. The length of the CDR3 is 15 residues. Germline CDR1 is SGHTA and CDR2 is FQGNSA. V shed 2 bases, J shed 2 bases, and the junction held 4 bases outside the gene matches. CDR3 DNA sequence: TGTGCCAGCAGCTTAACAGCGGGGGCACAAGAGACCCAGTACTTC. Encoded protein: CASSLTAGAQETQYF.

This clonotype was detected a few times. This rearrangement joins TRBV27 to TRBJ1-5; D might be TRBD1 (5 bases). CDR3 size: 14 residues. V dropped 3 bases and J dropped 7 bases, with 13 bases sitting between them. Germline V gene sequence: CDR1 MNHEY, CDR2 SMNVEV (reference sequence). The CDR3 coding sequence is TGTGCCAGCAGTTTGCGGGGCCCTAAGCAGCCCCAGCATTTT. It is translated as CASSLRGPKQPQHF.

The chain joins TRBV7-9 to TRBJ2-7; D gene uncertain. Germline values: CDR1 SEHNR, CDR2 FQNEAQ (reference sequence). V gave up 2 bases and J gave up 2 bases, with 10 bases separating them. The CDR3 spans 14 residues. CDR3 sequence (DNA): TGTGCCAGCAGCTTATCTCTAGGGCCCTACGAGCAGTACGTC. Translated: CASSLSLGPYEQYV.

The chain has TRBV5-1 and TRBJ2-1, with 13 bases matching TRBD2. CDR1 and CDR2 (germline): SGHRS, YFSETQ. The trim removed 3 bases at V and 0 bases at J, leaving 9 bases unmatched. This CDR3 has 19 amino acids. CDR3 DNA: TGCGCCAGCAGCTCTGCGATGACTAGCGGGGGGAGCTCCTACAATGAGCAGTTCTTC. Its translation is CASSSAMTSGGSSYNEQFF.

The table lists this clonotype with a few counts. CDR3 DNA sequence: TGTGCCAGCAGTTGGCCAGCTAGCGGGGTTAACAATGAGCAGTTCTTC. This gives the protein CASSWPASGVNNEQFF. The rearrangement links TRBV6-2 or TRBV6-3 to TRBJ2-1; 9 bases line up with TRBD2. Germline V CDR1 and CDR2: MNHEY, SVGEGT. The CDR3 sequence is 16 residues long. Trimming took 4 bases from V and 5 from J; bases not matched to a gene: 9.

The CDR3 sequence: CASSYERGSSTDTQYF. For the CDR3, the DNA is TGTGCCAGCAGTTACGAGCGGGGTTCTAGCACAGATACGCAGTATTTT. The V call is TRBV6-2 or TRBV6-3, the J call TRBJ2-3; TRBD2 aligns across 7 bases. Per germline, CDR1 MNHEY and CDR2 SVGEGT. J was trimmed by 0 bases and V by 2 bases; bases with no gene match: 5. CDR3 length equals 16 residues.

V usage is TRBV7-7 and J usage is TRBJ2-7, with 7 positions matching TRBD1. The ends lost 5 bases at V and 5 bases at J; junction bases unmatched: 9. The germline V gene has CDR1 SSHAT and CDR2 FNYEAQ (reference sequence). This CDR3 is built from 14 residues. CDR3 DNA sequence: TGTGCCAGCAGCCCTGAGACAGGGAGCGACGAGCAGTACTTC. It codes for CASSPETGSDEQYF.